The clone carrying this T cell receptor beta chain was seen only once. The target antigen is unknown. A junction boundary mismatches the germline segment, possibly from a read error. This CDR3 is 14 amino acids long. Germline loops: CDR1 SEHNR, CDR2 FQNEAQ (reference sequence). This record comes from a study of tumor-infiltrating lymphocytes in primary liver carcinoma. Study-level background: Each of the growths was stage T1-T3 N0M0, extending roughly 4 to 10 cm across. General study points: There were only about 7.5-25% of top clones found in all five tumor regions.

The input was about 490 ng total RNA; TCR beta cDNA was made from it with a constant-region primer. Investigators got TCR beta libraries out of three nested multiplex PCR rounds, done with slightly modified ARM-PCR. TRBV1-TRBV30 forward primers paired with a C-beta reverse primer were used in the first two PCR rounds, which ran approximately 10 cycles each. One entry per CDR3 protein, called by TCRdb with MiXCR from the multiplex PCR reads. This sample has some 38,000 distinct CDR3 sequences, with nearly 75% found just once. Without any cell sorting, about 19-30 mg of bulk tissue yielded co-extracted RNA and DNA. Over 80% of the cells in every tumor sample were viable tumor cells.

The sequencing input was liver tumor tissue from sampling region 4. As to subset: tumor region T4, right-lateral pole. This TCR was sampled from a middle-aged man with primary liver carcinoma and hepatitis B virus infection. V gene TRBV7-9 combines with J gene TRBJ2-7; no reliable D call. The CDR3 loop is CARSFDLLPYEQYF. As DNA, the CDR3 is TGTGCCAGAAGCTTCGACTTACTTCCCTACGAGCAGTACTTC.